This TCR beta chain came from a study of blood T cell repertoires in COVID-19. Whole-study context: Specimens from acute and convalescent COVID-19 originated in the United States, Italy and Spain.

Some clones are missing from TCRdb's copy, which holds only in-frame ones; the method was immunoSEQ multiplex PCR. The repertoire includes 300,000 to 350,000 clones, under 90% of them detected once, and roughly 2.9% sits in the top ten. This clonotype was obtained from a woman aged 25-40 years with COVID-19, enrolled during active disease. Sequencing was performed on peripheral blood.

In DNA form, the CDR3 reads TGCAGCGTTTTCGGACAGGGCTACTATGGCTACACCTTC. Amino acids: CSVFGQGYYGYTF. This rearrangement joins TRBV29-1 to TRBJ1-2; TRBD1 matches at 8 bases. The trim removed 5 bases at V and 3 bases at J, leaving 5 bases unmatched. The CDR3 extends over 13 amino acids. Germline loops: CDR1 SQVTM, CDR2 ANQGSEA.